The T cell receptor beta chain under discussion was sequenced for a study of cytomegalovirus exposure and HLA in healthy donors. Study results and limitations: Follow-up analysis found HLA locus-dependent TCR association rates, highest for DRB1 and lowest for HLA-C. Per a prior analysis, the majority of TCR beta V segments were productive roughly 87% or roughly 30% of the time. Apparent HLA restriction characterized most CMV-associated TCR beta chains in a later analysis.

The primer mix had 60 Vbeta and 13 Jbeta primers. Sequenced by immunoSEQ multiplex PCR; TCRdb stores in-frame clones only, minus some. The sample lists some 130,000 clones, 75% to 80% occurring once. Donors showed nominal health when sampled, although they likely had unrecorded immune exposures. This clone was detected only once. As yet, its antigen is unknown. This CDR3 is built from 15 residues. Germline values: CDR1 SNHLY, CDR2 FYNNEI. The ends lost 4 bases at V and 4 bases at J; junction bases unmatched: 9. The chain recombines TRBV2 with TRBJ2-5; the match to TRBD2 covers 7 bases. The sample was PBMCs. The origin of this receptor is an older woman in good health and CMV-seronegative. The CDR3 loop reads CASSGMWEGRETQYF. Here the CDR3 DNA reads TGTGCCAGCAGTGGTATGTGGGAGGGCCGAGAGACCCAGTACTTC.